The 13 T cell receptor beta chains listed next were all sequenced from one sample in a study of cytomegalovirus exposure and HLA in healthy donors. PCR used 60 Vbeta primers and 13 Jbeta primers. Here immunoSEQ multiplex PCR was the method, and the copy in TCRdb shows in-frame clones only, minus some. The data contain about 130,000 clones, 80% of them seen just once; the ten biggest clones take up 1%. The sample consisted of PBMCs. These receptors all stem from a middle-aged man in good health and CMV-seronegative.

The chain employs TRBV25-1 and TRBJ2-2; 10 bases match TRBD1. CDR3 length equals 15 residues. The J segment lost 6 bases and the V segment lost 4 bases, leaving 5 bases of the junction unmatched. The germline gives CDR1 MGHDK, CDR2 SYGVNS. CDR3 nucleotide sequence: TGTGCCAGCAGTGGGAGGACAGGGGGTTCCGGGGAGCTGTTTTTT. Its translation is CASSGRTGGSGELFF.

V and J are TRBV19 and TRBJ1-5; 8 bases map to TRBD1. Trimming removed 5 bases from V and 5 bases from J; junction bases left unmatched: 2. This CDR3 comprises 13 residues. The V gene's germline CDR1 is LNHDA and CDR2 SQIVND (reference sequence). CDR3 residues: CASSSQGDQPQHF. CDR3 DNA: TGTGCCAGTAGTTCACAGGGGGATCAGCCCCAGCATTTT.

This chain connects TRBV18 to TRBJ1-3, with D unclear. From germline, CDR1 is KGHSH and CDR2 LQKENI. This CDR3 comprises 14 residues. The V end lost 6 bases, the J end lost 4 bases, and 13 bases lay between the germline ends. The CDR3 reads CASSPNSAGNTIYF. As DNA, the CDR3 is TGTGCCAGCTCCCCTAATAGTGCCGGAAACACCATATATTTT.

This sequence joins TRBV5-6 and TRBJ2-5, with D unresolved. This CDR3 has 14 residues. Between the trimmed V and J ends, which lost 4 bases and 4 bases, there was a span of 14 bases. Per germline, CDR1 SGHDT and CDR2 YYEEEE. This chain's CDR3 is CASSQPQNPETQYF. The CDR3 coding sequence is TGTGCCAGCAGCCAACCACAGAATCCAGAGACCCAGTACTTC.

V and J are TRBV16 and TRBJ2-2; the D gene is possibly TRBD1 (6 bases). The CDR3 extends over 14 amino acids. The ends were cut back, 4 bases at V and 3 bases at J, with 9 bases in the middle. Germline lookup yields CDR1 KGHSY and CDR2 FQNENV. The CDR3 sequence: CASSLDRYTGELFF. The CDR3 DNA reads TGTGCCAGCAGCCTCGACAGGTACACCGGGGAGCTGTTTTTT.

This clone was picked up a small number of times. V usage is TRBV30 and J usage is TRBJ2-3; TRBD2 is a possible D gene (5 bases). The CDR3 is 12 residues long. Germline CDR1 GTSNPN, CDR2 SVGIG (reference sequence). Trimming removed 3 bases at V and 7 bases at J, with 11 bases between. As DNA, the CDR3 is TGTGCCTGGAGCGGGTCGGGGAATACGCAGTATTTT. Translated, it gives CAWSGSGNTQYF.

In DNA, the CDR3 is TGCGCCAGCAGCTTGATAGCAACTAATGAAAAACTGTTTTTT. Its protein is CASSLIATNEKLFF. The genes are TRBV5-1 and TRBJ1-4; D call uncertain. Germline values: CDR1 SGHRS, CDR2 YFSETQ. With 1 base removed from V and 0 bases from J, the gap between germline ends came to 4 bases. The CDR3 contains 14 residues.

The J gene is TRBJ1-2, the V gene TRBV30; possibly TRBD1 for D (5 bases). Germline V gene lookup returns CDR1 GTSNPN and CDR2 SVGIG (reference sequence). This CDR3 has 14 residues. The V end was cut by 0 bases, the J end by 5 bases, with 13 bases between. CDR3 DNA sequence: TGTGCCTGGAGTGTAGGAGCAGGGCCGTATGGCTACACCTTC. Translating gives CAWSVGAGPYGYTF.

This clone has just a few counts. The CDR3 nucleotides read TGCGCCAGCAGCCCCGGGACAGCCCACAATGAGCAGTTCTTC. Its translation: CASSPGTAHNEQFF. V is TRBV5-1 and J is TRBJ2-1, with 7 bases aligning to TRBD1. This CDR3 region has 14 residues. CDR1 and CDR2 (germline): SGHRS, YFSETQ. V shed 4 bases, J shed 5 bases, and the junction held 6 bases outside the gene matches.

The count of this clone is one. V usage is TRBV6-5 and J usage is TRBJ1-2; D gene ambiguous. Germline loops: CDR1 MNHEY, CDR2 SVGAGI. The CDR3 spans 14 residues. Trimming took 0 bases from V and 3 from J, leaving 8 bases between them. The CDR3 loop is CASSYSRFDYGYTF. The CDR3 region has the DNA TGTGCCAGCAGTTACTCGCGGTTCGACTATGGCTACACCTTC.

This clone was seen a handful of times. V is TRBV5-6 and J is TRBJ2-2, with TRBD1 matching over 9 bases. J lost 3 bases, V lost 0 bases, and 3 bases had no gene match. The CDR3 spans 16 residues. Germline CDR1 reads SGHDT; CDR2 reads YYEEEE. This CDR3 is CASSLGGTGYTGELFF. The CDR3 nucleotides read TGTGCCAGCAGCTTGGGCGGGACAGGGTACACCGGGGAGCTGTTTTTT. The full variable domain, with the rest looked up from reference TRBV5-6 and TRBJ2-2, is DAGVTQSPTHLIKTRGQQVTLRCSPKSGHDTVSWYQQALGQGPQFIFQYYEEEERQRGNFPDRFSGHQFPNYSSELNVNALLLGDSALYLCASSLGGTGYTGELFFGEGSRLTVL.

This clone has only a few counts. This chain joins TRBV7-3 and TRBJ2-5, with D tentatively TRBD2 (6 bases). Germline V gene data show CDR1 as SGHTA and CDR2 as FQGTGA. V was trimmed by 3 bases and J by 5 bases, leaving 10 bases between them. The CDR3 is 13 amino acids. CDR3 amino acids: CASSFAGMETQYF. In DNA form, the CDR3 reads TGTGCCAGCAGCTTCGCGGGAATGGAGACCCAGTACTTC.

The chain joins TRBV9 to TRBJ2-7; 11 bases map to TRBD2. Germline lookup yields CDR1 SGDLS and CDR2 YYNGEE. The CDR3 runs 14 residues. V shed 4 bases, J shed 4 bases, and the junction held 4 bases outside the gene matches. CDR3 nucleotide sequence: TGTGCCAGCAGCAAAACTAGCGGGAGTTACGAGCAGTACTTC. This translates into CASSKTSGSYEQYF.